The rows below give T cell receptor beta chains drawn from one sample of a study of Graves' ophthalmopathy and Graves' hyperthyroidism. TCRdb processed the multiplex PCR reads anew with MiXCR; each CDR3 protein has one entry. The sample lists 400,000 to 450,000 distinct CDR3 sequences; under 25% were seen once. Source material: peripheral blood. The receptors come from a woman aged 18-29 years with stable Graves' hyperthyroidism. Each CDR3 is given without its conserved first and last residue. Each record gives: CDR3 protein, J gene, V gene.

CDR3aa: ASRFFTGSTEAF; j_gene: TRBJ1-1; v_gene: TRBV6-1
CDR3aa: ASSPVSTQNYGYT; j_gene: TRBJ1-2; v_gene: TRBV7-2
CDR3aa: AIRDTGTGALGQY; j_gene: TRBJ2-7; v_gene: TRBV10-3
CDR3aa: ASSVGAWGYTNTEAF; j_gene: TRBJ1-1; v_gene: TRBV9
CDR3aa: ASSLIPGQGYQETQY; j_gene: TRBJ2-5; v_gene: TRBV7-2
CDR3aa: SVSDRGVTEAF; j_gene: TRBJ1-1; v_gene: TRBV29-1
CDR3aa: SASRRGRHTGELF; j_gene: TRBJ2-2; v_gene: TRBV20-1
CDR3aa: ASSESAGGPYEQY; j_gene: TRBJ2-7; v_gene: TRBV6-1
CDR3aa: AISEGGSNYGYT; j_gene: TRBJ1-2; v_gene: TRBV10-3
CDR3aa: SARGAGIGNTIY; j_gene: TRBJ1-3; v_gene: TRBV20-1
CDR3aa: ASSDYWEPLH; j_gene: TRBJ1-6; v_gene: TRBV6-1
CDR3aa: SASGGFTYEQY; j_gene: TRBJ2-7; v_gene: TRBV20-1
CDR3aa: ASSLPAQFYGYT; j_gene: TRBJ1-2; v_gene: TRBV28
CDR3aa: SVRQLSNQPQH; j_gene: TRBJ1-5; v_gene: TRBV20-1
CDR3aa: ASSSLQLRPTDTQY; j_gene: TRBJ2-3; v_gene: TRBV6-5
CDR3aa: ASSLWGADGYT; j_gene: TRBJ1-2; v_gene: TRBV28
CDR3aa: ASRGADRTYNSPLH; j_gene: TRBJ1-6; v_gene: TRBV2
CDR3aa: SARVGLRRTPGELF; j_gene: TRBJ2-2; v_gene: TRBV20-1
CDR3aa: ASSLTGTGDYGYT; j_gene: TRBJ1-2; v_gene: TRBV7-9
CDR3aa: AWALNTEAF; j_gene: TRBJ1-1; v_gene: TRBV30
CDR3aa: ASSQGQNLGEQY; j_gene: TRBJ2-7; v_gene: TRBV4-1
CDR3aa: ASSGLPNSPLH; j_gene: TRBJ1-6; v_gene: TRBV3-1
CDR3aa: ASSPWGGRTYEQY; j_gene: TRBJ2-7; v_gene: TRBV6-2/TRBV6-3
CDR3aa: ASSYSSIAVQETQY; j_gene: TRBJ2-5; v_gene: TRBV6-5
CDR3aa: ASSPPGQRAF; j_gene: TRBJ1-1; v_gene: TRBV18
CDR3aa: ASRPTGTHPNYGYT; j_gene: TRBJ1-2; v_gene: TRBV19
CDR3aa: ASSDYRTGNYEQY; j_gene: TRBJ2-7; v_gene: TRBV6-1
CDR3aa: ASSLVGGTRQGNQPQH; j_gene: TRBJ1-5; v_gene: TRBV7-2
CDR3aa: ASNPQGEGGYT; j_gene: TRBJ1-2; v_gene: TRBV6-1
CDR3aa: ASSPRVAGEGGELF; j_gene: TRBJ2-2; v_gene: TRBV11-1
CDR3aa: SLTGSSQETQY; j_gene: TRBJ2-5; v_gene: TRBV29-1
CDR3aa: ATSRDWGQGGETQY; j_gene: TRBJ2-5; v_gene: TRBV15
CDR3aa: ASSSDRGETQY; j_gene: TRBJ2-5; v_gene: TRBV11-2
CDR3aa: SARGGRVSYEQY; j_gene: TRBJ2-7; v_gene: TRBV20-1
CDR3aa: ASSSRAGNTEAF; j_gene: TRBJ1-1; v_gene: TRBV28
CDR3aa: ASSYSRDLNTEAF; j_gene: TRBJ1-1; v_gene: TRBV6-5
CDR3aa: ASSLGNRENYGYT; j_gene: TRBJ1-2; v_gene: TRBV7-9
CDR3aa: AGWGLGINTGELF; j_gene: TRBJ2-2; v_gene: TRBV30
CDR3aa: ASSGGSLHGDEQY; j_gene: TRBJ2-7; v_gene: TRBV5-1
CDR3aa: ASSGVEGPYSYEQY; j_gene: TRBJ2-7; v_gene: TRBV2
CDR3aa: ASSPRTSGRPRELF; j_gene: TRBJ2-2; v_gene: TRBV11-1